This is a list of T cell receptor beta chains from one sample in a study of blood T cell repertoires in COVID-19. Using immunoSEQ multiplex PCR, the repertoire was profiled, and TCRdb retains in-frame clones only, with some absent. The data hold hundreds of thousands of clones, with 85% observed a single time. Sequences were obtained from PBMCs or T cells enriched from blood (not recorded which). Every receptor here comes from a woman aged 50 to 60 with acute COVID-19. Both conserved end residues are trimmed from each CDR3. D genes are given only for firm matches.

length | J | V | D | CDR3
15 | TRBJ1-1 | TRBV5-4 | - | ASSLDGVVGMNTEAF
11 | TRBJ1-2 | TRBV27 | TRBD1 | ATGPGQNYGYT
13 | TRBJ2-7 | TRBV6-2/TRBV6-3 | TRBD2 | ASSYLLTSGGEQY
13 | TRBJ2-7 | TRBV27 | TRBD1 | ASSSRTGGRYEQY
9 | TRBJ2-5 | TRBV20-1 | - | SAINRETQY
12 | TRBJ2-7 | TRBV9 | - | ASSPGNWAYEQY
14 | TRBJ2-1 | TRBV19 | - | ASRVLAASGENEQF
12 | TRBJ1-1 | TRBV2 | - | ASKTQGRDTEAF
13 | TRBJ2-7 | TRBV6-5 | TRBD1 | ASSYSGDSTYEQY
11 | TRBJ1-1 | TRBV5-1 | - | ASSLGRNTEAF
12 | TRBJ1-1 | TRBV30 | - | AWNNEAPDFEAF
10 | TRBJ2-3 | TRBV5-1 | - | ASGRGTDTQY
11 | TRBJ2-5 | TRBV29-1 | - | SVADTYQETQY
13 | TRBJ1-2 | TRBV2 | TRBD1 | ASSRPDRGMYGYT
9 | TRBJ1-1 | TRBV30 | TRBD1 | AWTRQGGAF
11 | TRBJ1-2 | TRBV29-1 | TRBD1 | SVATGGSYGYT
12 | TRBJ2-7 | TRBV29-1 | - | SALSGGGAYEQY
11 | TRBJ1-5 | TRBV7-9 | - | ASSLSVNQPQH
10 | TRBJ2-7 | TRBV3-1/TRBV3-2 | - | ASRQEGGEQY
15 | TRBJ2-2 | TRBV9 | TRBD1 | ASSPGAGGSNTGELF
15 | TRBJ1-1 | TRBV25-1 | TRBD1 | ASSVRTGGAPCTEAF
12 | TRBJ1-5 | TRBV7-8 | TRBD1 | ASSLDRGKQPQH
15 | TRBJ2-3 | TRBV18 | TRBD2 | ASSLSILAGGRDTQY
12 | TRBJ1-2 | TRBV27 | - | ASSPVGQGNGYT
13 | TRBJ1-5 | TRBV30 | TRBD1 | AWSVRGQGNQPQH
11 | TRBJ1-2 | TRBV6-5 | TRBD1 | ASRETGLGGYT
13 | TRBJ1-3 | TRBV19 | - | ASSIDQGAGNTIY
12 | TRBJ1-6 | TRBV18 | - | ASSRISQNSPLH
13 | TRBJ1-1 | TRBV27 | TRBD1 | ASSSGQASSTEAF
10 | TRBJ1-2 | TRBV12-3/TRBV12-4 | - | ASSLRNYGYT
12 | TRBJ1-2 | TRBV7-9 | - | ASSLIYSPYGYT
13 | TRBJ1-2 | TRBV7-9 | - | ASSSGHEANYGYT
12 | TRBJ1-2 | TRBV7-2 | - | ASSLAGAGYGYT
12 | TRBJ1-4 | TRBV27 | - | ASSSQRPGEKLF
13 | TRBJ2-1 | TRBV11-3 | TRBD1 | ASSAPGQGDGEQF
12 | TRBJ1-1 | TRBV5-1 | - | ASSRMEVNTEAF
15 | TRBJ2-3 | TRBV9 | TRBD2 | ASSVAGGSGNTDTQY
14 | TRBJ1-4 | TRBV4-2 | - | ASSPRRTATNEKLF
11 | TRBJ1-1 | TRBV10-1 | TRBD1 | ASSRTGDTEAF
10 | TRBJ1-4 | TRBV12-3/TRBV12-4 | - | ASNTPGEKLF
15 | TRBJ1-4 | TRBV19 | - | ASSKPGLTATNEKLF
12 | TRBJ2-7 | TRBV5-1 | - | ASGPGRASYEQY
10 | TRBJ1-1 | TRBV5-1 | - | ASSSERAEAF
10 | TRBJ2-7 | TRBV2 | - | ASSDRGYEQY
10 | TRBJ2-7 | TRBV10-3 | TRBD2 | ATSGGTDEQY
14 | TRBJ1-5 | TRBV7-2 | TRBD1 | ASSSTGTVSNQPQH
14 | TRBJ2-7 | TRBV5-4 | - | ASSLGAGRFPYEQY
13 | TRBJ1-2 | TRBV9 | - | ASSVQGTANYGYT
13 | TRBJ2-1 | TRBV7-7 | TRBD2 | ASSPLRGGYNEQF
14 | TRBJ2-1 | TRBV10-3 | TRBD2 | AISTSGGASYNEQF
11 | TRBJ1-2 | TRBV5-1 | - | ASSFRQGGGYT
14 | TRBJ1-6 | TRBV18 | - | ASSPSRGQSDSPLH
11 | TRBJ2-7 | TRBV11-3 | - | ASSFRTGYEQY
10 | TRBJ1-4 | TRBV25-1 | - | ASSGRGEKLF
15 | TRBJ1-1 | TRBV5-3 | TRBD1 | ARSLAGGRVCSTEAF
13 | TRBJ2-7 | TRBV15 | - | ATSSPGLRENEQY
12 | TRBJ2-7 | TRBV5-1 | - | ASNPEKIGYEQY
11 | TRBJ1-2 | TRBV5-4 | - | ASSLPVNYGYT
12 | TRBJ2-1 | TRBV24-1 | TRBD2 | ATSDSPFERGQF